A single sample gave rise to the 30 T cell receptor beta chains below, sequenced in a study of OX40 agonist ivuxolimab in advanced cancers. The assay was immunoSEQ multiplex PCR, and TCRdb's table has in-frame clones only and misses some. Seen here are about 60,000 clones, approximately 94% observed once, and the top ten hold roughly 18%. The input for sequencing was CD4+ or CD8+ T cells sorted from blood, taken in a trial of the OX40 agonist ivuxolimab. Receptors originate from an adult with an advanced solid tumor such as melanoma, head and neck, liver or kidney cancer.

Details on this clone: The junction departs from germline at one end; a sequencing error may be responsible. Other DNA sequences from this sample encode an identical CDR3 as well. V gene TRBV9 combines with J gene TRBJ2-5; TRBD2 agrees at 7 bases. Germline V gene sequence: CDR1 SGDLS, CDR2 YYNGEE. The CDR3 consists of 16 residues. The CDR3 sequence: CASGFTTSAIRETQYF. CDR3 nucleotides: TGCGCCAGCGGCTTCACTACTAGCGCCATTCGAGAGACCCAGTACTTC.

In its sample, this clone was seen once. The gene calls are TRBV27 and TRBJ2-1; 10 bases line up with TRBD2. The junction had 3 bases not matched to a gene; V was cut back by 0 bases and J by 4 bases. Germline V gene data show CDR1 as MNHEY and CDR2 as SMNVEV (reference sequence). CDR3 length equals 16 residues. In DNA, the CDR3 is TGTGCCAGCAGTTTATCTAGTAGCGGGAGGTACAATGAGCAGTTCTTC. Protein: CASSLSSSGRYNEQFF.

This clone was seen once. This rearrangement joins TRBV5-6 to TRBJ2-7; TRBD1 matches 9 bases. V shed 4 bases and J 3 bases; nucleotides not matched to a gene: 5. CDR1 and CDR2 (germline): SGHDT, YYEEEE. The CDR3 consists of 14 residues. CDR3 sequence: CASSPRTGDYEQYF. The CDR3 nucleotides read TGTGCCAGCAGCCCTCGGACAGGGGACTACGAGCAGTACTTC.

The V and J genes are TRBV4-2 and TRBJ2-7; 7 nucleotides match TRBD2. With V trimmed by 0 bases and J by 1 base, 6 bases remained unmatched. This CDR3 is 16 amino acids long. The germline V gene encodes CDR1 LGHNA and CDR2 YNFKEQ. The CDR3: CASSQEGGSGSYEQYF. The CDR3 DNA reads TGTGCCAGCAGCCAAGAGGGAGGGAGTGGATCCTACGAGCAGTACTTC.

In nucleotides, the CDR3 is TGTGCCAGCAGTTACCCTAGGGGGGGGCCCTCCTACGAGCAGTACTTC. As protein: CASSYPRGGPSYEQYF. The J gene is TRBJ2-5, the V gene TRBV6-6; a weak D match, TRBD2 (7 bases). The J call is in doubt because the DNA end fits TRBJ2-7 better. The CDR3 is 16 amino acids. Germline assignment: CDR1 MNHNY and CDR2 SVGAGI (reference sequence).

The chain combines TRBV5-4 with TRBJ2-7; D may be TRBD1 (5 bases). Trimming removed 0 bases at V and 2 bases at J, with 9 bases between. This CDR3 contains 14 residues. Germline V gene lookup returns CDR1 SGHNT and CDR2 YYREEE (reference sequence). As DNA, the CDR3 is TGTGCCAGCAGCTTGGGAGACAGAACCTACGAGCAGTACTTC. Its translation is CASSLGDRTYEQYF. The entire variable domain, with the rest obtained from reference TRBV5-4 and TRBJ2-7, is as follows: ETGVTQSPTHLIKTRGQQVTLRCSSQSGHNTVSWYQQALGQGPQFIFQYYREEENGRGNFPPRFSGLQFPNYSSELNVNALELDDSALYLCASSLGDRTYEQYFGPGTRLTVT.

This chain joins TRBV5-8 and TRBJ2-7; D unclear. V was cut by 3 bases and J by 3 bases, with 7 bases left in between. CDR1 and CDR2 (germline): SGHTS, YDEGEE. This CDR3 contains 12 residues. CDR3 DNA sequence: TGTGCCAGCAGCTCATGGCACTACGAGCAGTACTTC. Translated, it gives CASSSWHYEQYF.

The chain couples TRBV2 to TRBJ1-1, with D possibly matching TRBD1 (5 bases). Trimming removed 6 bases at V and 1 base at J, with 9 bases between. Germline CDR1 SNHLY, CDR2 FYNNEI. The CDR3 is 13 amino acids. CDR3 nucleotides: TGTGCCAGCAGGGGCGGACAGAACACTGAAGCTTTCTTT. Residues: CASRGGQNTEAFF.

The chain combines TRBV25-1 with TRBJ2-7, with D possibly TRBD1 on 6 matching bases. The CDR3 totals 14 residues. Trimming took 6 bases from V and 4 from J, leaving 16 bases between them. The germline V gene has CDR1 MGHDK and CDR2 SYGVNS. The CDR3 sequence is CASRGQTGPYEQYF. The CDR3 DNA is TGTGCCAGCAGGGGGCAGACAGGACCATACGAGCAGTACTTC.

In its sample, this clone was seen once. The chain joins TRBV7-3 to TRBJ1-2; D not certain. CDR3 length: 14 amino acids. Germline CDR1 reads SGHTA; CDR2 reads FQGTGA. V dropped 5 bases and J dropped 8 bases, with 18 bases sitting between them. The CDR3 DNA is TGTGCCAGCAGCCCCCTGGGTAGGCGATCGGGCTACACCTTC. Encoded protein: CASSPLGRRSGYTF.

The V and J genes are TRBV11-2 and TRBJ2-2; 13 bases fit TRBD2. V was clipped by 4 bases and J by 1 base; unmatched bases: 9. Germline-derived CDR1 and CDR2 are SGHAT and FQNNGV. The CDR3 has 19 amino acids. CDR3 residues: CASSSRGTSGRVNTGELFF. Here the CDR3 DNA reads TGTGCCAGCAGCTCACGAGGAACTAGCGGGAGGGTGAACACCGGGGAGCTGTTTTTT.

V and J are TRBV5-1 and TRBJ2-7; maybe TRBD2 (6 bases). Germline CDR1 and CDR2: SGHRS and YFSETQ. V was clipped by 5 bases and J by 1 base, with 10 bases between them. The CDR3 has 13 residues. The CDR3 reads CASSTAGSYEQYF. Here the CDR3 DNA reads TGCGCCAGCAGTACGGCGGGATCCTACGAGCAGTACTTC.

The V and J genes are TRBV5-6 and TRBJ1-1; the match to TRBD1 covers 8 bases. This CDR3 contains 16 residues. CDR1 is SGHDT and CDR2 is YYEEEE in the germline V gene. The ends lost 5 bases at V and 5 bases at J; junction bases unmatched: 14. The CDR3 bases are TGTGCCAGCAGTATCTTGTCAGGGGGCGTGGGGACTGAAGCTTTCTTT. Amino acids: CASSILSGGVGTEAFF.

This chain uses TRBV28 with TRBJ2-1, with 11 nucleotides matching TRBD2. The CDR3 is 14 residues long. CDR1 is MDHEN and CDR2 is SYDVKM in the germline V gene. Trimming at V came to 4 bases and at J to 7 bases, leaving 3 bases not matched to a gene. CDR3 DNA: TGTGCCAGCAGTTGGCTAGCGGGAGGTAATGAGCAGTTCTTC. Its translation is CASSWLAGGNEQFF.

The rearrangement uses TRBV28 and TRBJ2-7; perhaps TRBD1 as D (5 bases). Trimming left V 5 bases short and J 1 base short, with 15 bases between. Per the germline V gene, CDR1 is MDHEN and CDR2 is SYDVKM. CDR3 length: 15 amino acids. CDR3 bases: TGTGCCAGCAGTCCCAGGGCAGGTCTATCCTACGAGCAGTACTTC. Its protein is CASSPRAGLSYEQYF.

The gene calls are TRBV6-6 and TRBJ1-5; the D is unclear. This CDR3 is 14 amino acids long. V dropped 6 bases and J dropped 3 bases, with 12 bases sitting between them. Germline V gives CDR1 MNHNY, CDR2 SVGAGI (reference sequence). The CDR3 sequence is CASSNTGPNQPQHF. In DNA, the CDR3 is TGTGCCAGCAGCAACACCGGGCCCAATCAGCCCCAGCATTTT.

The genes are TRBV4-2 and TRBJ2-7; 10 bases match TRBD1. V trimming: 2 bases; J trimming: 3 bases; junction bases outside the gene matches: 4. The CDR3 spans 15 residues. Germline CDR1 LGHNA, CDR2 YNFKEQ. The CDR3 coding sequence is TGTGCCAGCAGCCAATCGGGACAGGGGAACTACGAGCAGTACTTC. This codes for CASSQSGQGNYEQYF.

V gene TRBV6-4 combines with J gene TRBJ2-1; tentatively, D is TRBD1 (6 bases). The length of the CDR3 is 12 residues. V dropped 10 bases and J dropped 5 bases, with 12 bases sitting between them. The germline gives CDR1 MRHNA, CDR2 SNTAGT. The CDR3 loop reads CATRTANNEQFF. The CDR3 DNA follows: TGTGCCACCAGGACAGCAAACAATGAGCAGTTCTTC.

Here the CDR3 reads CASSPGPTANEKLFF. The CDR3 DNA reads TGTGCCAGCAGCCCGGGACCGACAGCTAATGAAAAACTGTTTTTT. The chain combines TRBV5-6 with TRBJ1-4; TRBD1 is a possible D gene (5 bases). Trimming cost V 4 bases and J 3 bases, with 13 bases left between them. The CDR3 loop spans 15 amino acids. Germline-derived CDR1 and CDR2 are SGHDT and YYEEEE.

The chain uses TRBV7-8 and TRBJ2-7; no clear D. V lost 2 bases and J lost 2, with 13 bases in between. Germline V gives CDR1 SGHVS, CDR2 FQNEAQ. CDR3 size: 15 residues. CDR3 in DNA: TGTGCCAGCAGCTTATCTGTTCCGGGTACCTACGAGCAGTACTTC. This sequence encodes CASSLSVPGTYEQYF. Together with reference TRBV7-8 and TRBJ2-7, the CDR3 gives the full variable domain: GAGVSQSPRYKVAKRGQDVALRCDPISGHVSLFWYQQALGQGPEFLTYFQNEAQLDKSGLPSDRFFAERPEGSVSTLKIQRTQQEDSAVYLCASSLSVPGTYEQYFGPGTRLTVT.

The V and J genes are TRBV5-1 and TRBJ2-7; 8 nucleotides align to TRBD2. This CDR3 has 16 residues. Germline lookup yields CDR1 SGHRS and CDR2 YFSETQ. Trimming removed 3 bases from V and 2 bases from J; junction bases left unmatched: 10. The CDR3 loop is CASSYTRGGLTYEQYF. The CDR3 nucleotides are TGCGCCAGCAGCTACACCCGGGGGGGCCTTACCTACGAGCAGTACTTC. The variable domain in full, with the rest retrieved from reference TRBV5-1 and TRBJ2-7, is KAGVTQTPRYLIKTRGQQVTLSCSPISGHRSVSWYQQTPGQGLQFLFEYFSETQRNKGNFPGRFSGRQFSNSRSEMNVSTLELGDSALYLCASSYTRGGLTYEQYFGPGTRLTVT.

V gene TRBV11-1 combines with J gene TRBJ2-2, with D possibly matching TRBD2 (5 bases). The ends were cut back, 5 bases at V and 4 bases at J, with 8 bases in the middle. This CDR3 contains 13 residues. Germline V lookup: CDR1 SGHAT, CDR2 FQDESV (reference sequence). Here the CDR3 reads CASSAGFTGELFF. Here the CDR3 DNA reads TGTGCCAGCAGCGCGGGTTTCACCGGGGAGCTGTTTTTT.

This clone appeared once. V and J are TRBV7-3 and TRBJ2-2; 10 bases line up with TRBD2. CDR1 and CDR2 (germline): SGHTA, FQGTGA. The CDR3 is 17 amino acids. The V gene end was trimmed by 5 bases and the J gene end by 0 bases; junction bases not matched to a gene: 6. CDR3 protein: CASSPTLAGANTGELFF. The CDR3 DNA sequence: TGTGCCAGCAGCCCGACCCTAGCGGGGGCGAACACCGGGGAGCTGTTTTTT.

The chain couples TRBV5-4 to TRBJ2-7; D tentatively reads TRBD1 or TRBD2 (5 bases each). Germline V lookup: CDR1 SGHNT, CDR2 YYREEE (reference sequence). The CDR3 is 14 amino acids. V was shortened by 2 bases and J by 1 base, with 10 bases between the two germline ends. The CDR3 nucleotides are TGTGCCAGCAGCTTTGGGACGGATTCCTACGAGCAGTACTTC. Its protein is CASSFGTDSYEQYF.

The chain has TRBV15 and TRBJ2-7, with TRBD1 matching over 7 bases. CDR3 length equals 14 residues. The germline CDR1 and CDR2 sequences are LNHNV and YYDKDF (reference sequence). J gave up 10 bases and V 3 bases, and 12 bases lay outside the gene matches. The chain's CDR3 is CATSSTGAASPQYF. Written as DNA, the CDR3 is TGTGCCACCAGCAGCACAGGGGCCGCATCCCCCCAGTACTTC.

The gene calls are TRBV30 and TRBJ2-3, with D possibly TRBD2 on 6 matching bases. V was trimmed by 1 base and J by 4 bases, leaving 15 bases between them. This CDR3 region has 15 residues. The germline V gene has CDR1 GTSNPN and CDR2 SVGIG (reference sequence). CDR3 nucleotides: TGTGCCTGGAGTGCCGAAGGGAGGTGGGCAGATACGCAGTATTTT. Its translation: CAWSAEGRWADTQYF.

V gene TRBV13 combines with J gene TRBJ1-3; 8 bases line up with TRBD1. The V gene end was trimmed by 5 bases and the J gene end by 0 bases; junction bases not matched to a gene: 3. The CDR3 loop spans 15 amino acids. Germline V gene sequence: CDR1 PRHDT, CDR2 FYEKMQ (reference sequence). The CDR3 here is CASSHDRGSGNTIYF. As DNA, the CDR3 is TGTGCCAGCAGCCACGACAGGGGCTCTGGAAACACCATATATTTT. Combining the CDR3 with reference TRBV13 and TRBJ1-3 gives the whole variable domain AAGVIQSPRHLIKEKRETATLKCYPIPRHDTVYWYQQGPGQDPQFLISFYEKMQSDKGSIPDRFSAQQFSDYHSELNMSSLELGDSALYFCASSHDRGSGNTIYFGEGSWLTVV.

The V and J genes are TRBV6-5 and TRBJ2-2; D unresolved. Germline-derived CDR1 and CDR2 are MNHEY and SVGAGI. This CDR3 spans 13 amino acids. V was cut by 2 bases and J by 2 bases, with 3 bases left in between. Written as DNA, the CDR3 is TGTGCCAGCAGTTACACTAACACCGGGGAGCTGTTTTTT. This codes for CASSYTNTGELFF.

The rearrangement links TRBV28 to TRBJ2-7; 9 positions match TRBD1. Germline CDR1 reads MDHEN; CDR2 reads SYDVKM. Germline trimming cut 3 bases from V and 7 bases from J; bases unmatched to any gene: 7. The CDR3 has 14 residues. The CDR3 protein is CASSLTGGAVEQYF. In DNA form, the CDR3 reads TGTGCCAGCAGTTTGACAGGGGGGGCGGTGGAGCAGTACTTC. The whole variable domain, remainder taken from reference TRBV28 and TRBJ2-7, is DVKVTQSSRYLVKRTGEKVFLECVQDMDHENMFWYRQDPGLGLRLIYFSYDVKMKEKGDIPEGYSVSREKKERFSLILESASTNQTSMYLCASSLTGGAVEQYFGPGTRLTVT.

This clone was counted between two and nine times. The rearrangement links TRBV6-5 to TRBJ2-2; a possible D gene is TRBD1 (7 bases). Germline V gene data show CDR1 as MNHEY and CDR2 as SVGAGI. CDR3 size: 15 residues. Trimming took off 7 bases at V and 5 bases at J, with 17 bases between the two ends. CDR3 residues: CASKVQGGRTGELFF. The CDR3 DNA reads TGTGCCAGCAAGGTTCAGGGGGGACGAACCGGGGAGCTGTTTTTT.